The entry below gives a single TCR beta chain sequence along with its context. In the absence of a count, this clonotype is rated medium-sized (0.01 to 0.1%) from its frequency. Its recognized antigen is unknown. The CDR3 measures 13 amino acids from cysteine to phenylalanine. A DNA sequence was not provided. The germline V gene (reference sequence) provides CDR1 GTSNPN and CDR2 SVGIG. The library was obtained by 10x single-cell sequencing. 10X Genomics single-cell V(D)J and 5' gene-expression libraries were used to profile CSF cells. An Illumina NextSeq550 was used to sequence CSF single-cell TCR libraries. As for the original processing: V(D)J reads were aligned to the vdj-GRCh38 alts ensemble 2.0.0 reference and processed with the Cell Ranger vdj pipeline. A clonotype was defined as a group of cell barcodes sharing the same set of productive CDR3 nucleotide sequences. To link clonality with transcriptional profiles, clonotype information was added to the Seurat v3.0 gene-expression metadata. Any CSF cell with more than 1,800 genes, more than 7,500 UMIs or more than 10% mitochondrial reads was excluded. To identify TCRs with known antigen specificity, CDR3-beta sequences were compared against VDJdb. Clone sharing was examined by network analysis using the R package qgraph, in which only TCRs with complete alpha and beta chains were included. Through TCRdb reprocessing, the reads give one entry per CDR3 protein sequence; DNA is omitted. TCRdb, not the authors, supplied the V and J calls. The sample's table covers 900 to 1,300 distinct CDR3 sequences. The biggest ten clones account for around 15% of the sample.

Every participant was in good physical condition and had no acute infectious disease. For droplet-based sequencing, live CSF cells were sorted with a live/dead marker. CSF was obtained by lumbar puncture, and immune cells were pelleted by centrifugation at 300g. CSF samples were inspected for red blood cells, and any blood-contaminated sample was excluded. CSF cells were cryopreserved in freezing medium, frozen at -80 degrees C overnight, and then transferred to liquid nitrogen for storage. Before analysis, CSF samples were stored for less than seven months. The data stem from a study of CD8 T cells in cerebrospinal fluid in Alzheimer's disease (dated by TCRdb to 2020 to 2022). For context, the study as a whole: CSF T cell clonal expansion was assessed with two single-cell approaches: plate-based nested PCR sequencing and droplet-based sequencing. The droplet-based CSF comparison of patients and controls included roughly ten healthy controls (around 11,000 cells) and roughly ten patients with MCI or Alzheimer's disease (more than 10,000 cells). Whether clonally expanded T cells were present in cerebrospinal fluid from healthy elderly individuals and from patients with neurodegenerative disease was tested. A total of about 26 samples were covered by the CSF gene-expression analysis, which included Parkinson's disease patients. Study-wide findings and limitations: The authors warned that finding EBV-specific TCRs in CSF does not prove a causal connection between EBV and Alzheimer's disease. In patients with MCI or Alzheimer's disease, the biggest CSF clone accounted for a larger percentage of TCRs than in controls. When the data were pooled, 4 of 6 Alzheimer's patients but only 1 of 10 healthy subjects had a highly expanded clone, defined as one making up at least 3% of TCRs. The overall clonality comparison included only samples with detectable clones (about eleven healthy, 5 MCI, 5 AD, 6 PD). The EBV-specific clones were neither the most highly expanded clones nor enriched among patients.

The receptor chain draws on TRBV30 and TRBJ1-1; the D call from TCRdb, TRBD1, cannot be confirmed without DNA. This clonotype was obtained from a human donor in good health. Sequencing used cerebrospinal fluid. This receptor has the CDR3 CAWSAGTATEAFF. Full variable domain (CDR3 extended with the reference TRBV30 and TRBJ1-1 proteins): SQTIHQWPATLVQPVGSPLSLECTVEGTSNPNLYWYRQAAGRGLQLLFYSVGIGQISSEVPQNLSASRPQDRQFILSSKKLLLSDSGFYLCAWSAGTATEAFFGQGTRLTVV.